This section outlines one TCR beta chain sequence together with its context. This clone has more than one count but fewer than ten. Which antigen it targets is not known. No base quality information exists; no much larger clone differs at one position. Using the deep immunoSEQ assay, multiplex PCR amplified TCR CDR3 regions from genomic DNA. Extracted genomic DNA from each cell subset was distributed evenly across all wells of several immunoSEQ 96-well plates, and each plate was treated as a replicate. For sorted subsets, 200 to 250 ng of genomic DNA, equivalent to some 33,000 T cell genomes, went into each replicate PCR. Purified libraries were measured with a Qubit 3.0 fluorometer, size-checked on a Bioanalyzer 2100, and measured again with the KAPA Library Quantification kit. Every immunoSEQ 96-well plate was sequenced on a dedicated single-read 150-cycle Illumina NextSeq 550 flow cell. In the authors' own workflow: Because the immunoSEQ output included only junctional sequences and no quality scores, the filtering could not be the same as the filtering used for full-length reads. To assign V/J genes and CDR3, sequences were annotated using PyIR, a Python wrapper for IgBLAST v1.9, with IMGT germline references. Reads were filtered out if the reads had weak V/J assignments (E-value above 1e-6), no CDR3, stop codons, out-of-frame junctions, or ambiguous translated residues. V3J clonotypes were defined by identical inferred V gene, J gene, and CDR3 amino acid sequence. To compute the percentage overlap between repertoires, the number of shared unique clonotypes was divided by the size of the smaller repertoire. RTK rarefaction, the Chao1 estimator, and Recon v2.1 estimates of unobserved clonotypes were used to assess repertoire richness. Generation probabilities for all TCRbeta clonotypes obtained by the gDNA method from a handful of donors were computed using OLGA. The clones in this table, taken by TCRdb from immuneACCESS, are in-frame only. Not every clone is retained; where verified, under half of the shortfall comes from an unresolved V gene, and the cause of the rest is unknown. Clone size and the V and J calls come from that table; the DNA yielded D and trimming. The sample table holds under 1,100,000 clones, of which roughly 80% were seen once. The ten largest clones represent 1.2% to 1.5% of the sample.

These data come from a study of shared clonotypes between healthy human individuals (dated by TCRdb to the early 2020s). About the study as a whole: A couple of women and a few men aged 18 to 49 years were included in the cohort. To increase sequencing depth and limit assay-specific biases, TCR repertoire library preparation and sequencing were carried out by different laboratories using diverse techniques. Per donor, three plates each were used for CD4 naive and CD4 memory, two for CD8 naive, and one for CD8 memory. Per donor, leukapheresis produced somewhere between about 0.8 and 9 billion PBMCs. Blood TCR repertoires of several healthy adults were deeply sequenced to estimate repertoire size and the extent of clonotype sharing between individuals. Paper-wide results and their limitations: The small number of donors limited the genetic and exposure-history diversity represented. Pairwise subsampling led to the expectation that sequencing depth would affect the degree of clonotype sharing among donors. Sampling was restricted to blood, and TCR repertoires in tissues likely differ from the TCR repertoires found in blood. Sharing across several donors was observed for about 4.8% of naive CD4, less than 4% of naive CD8, 2.3% of memory CD4, and around 0.4% of memory CD8 clonotypes. Compared with non-shared clonotypes, clonotypes shared by all four sorted-subset donors had higher generation probabilities. Naive subsets generally had larger estimated clonotype richness than memory subsets. Rarefaction of sorted-subset datasets indicated incomplete sequencing despite the large sequencing depth.

V is trimmed back by 4 bases and J by 1 base, and the junction contains 10 bases that no gene match accounts for. The CDR3 contains 17 residues, cysteine and phenylalanine counted. Only the CDR3 DNA stays, 51 bases, in frame from base 1. Via the germline V gene, CDR1 is SGHDT and CDR2 YYEEEE. The donors were healthy, HIV-negative adults with no recently reported acute infections or vaccinations. Only Caucasian adults living in Nashville, Tennessee, USA were represented among the donors. Magnetic negative selection was used to enrich CD4+ T cells, after which naive cells were positively selected on CD45RA and the negative fraction became the memory subset. Blood was collected by leukapheresis, and PBMCs were isolated by Ficoll-Histopaque density gradient centrifugation and then cryopreserved in liquid nitrogen vapor phase. Analytical flow cytometry was used to check the purity and quantity of every magnetically sorted T cell population. Genomic DNA was isolated from every sorted fraction and measured by UV absorbance on a Nanodrop 2000c.

This sequence was found in a young man in good health. The sample comprised memory CD4+ T cells sorted from blood. The cell subset or site label for this specimen denotes: CD45RA-negative fraction. Recombination joined TRBV5-6 with TRBJ2-2, with 7 junctional bases fitting TRBD2. This receptor has the CDR3 CASSLHTSAQNTGELFF. The sequenced DNA is TGTGCCAGCAGCCTCCATACTAGCGCCCAGAACACCGGGGAGCTGTTTTTT.